This is a list of T cell receptor beta chains from one sample in a study of T cells in Graves' hyperthyroidism and ophthalmopathy. TCRdb reprocessed the multiplex PCR reads via MiXCR and lists one record per CDR3 protein. In the table there are roughly 350,000 distinct CDR3 sequences, roughly 15% of which are singletons. Material for sequencing was blood. Receptors originate from a woman in her 30s with Graves' ophthalmopathy. The CDR3 runs from the conserved cysteine through the conserved F or W. Each record gives: clone size, D gene, J gene, V gene, CDR3 DNA, CDR3 protein. A D gene is named only where the DNA matches it firmly. A clone size is listed for some rows: how often the clone was seen (once, few, many), or a class if it is expanded.

NA	TRBD1	TRBJ2-2	TRBV6-1	TGTGCCAGCAGAACGGGACAGACCACCGGGGAGCTGTTTTTT	CASRTGQTTGELFF
few	TRBD1	TRBJ1-2	TRBV12-3/TRBV12-4	TGTGCCAGCAGTTTAGCTGAGGGGGCAAGGAATGGCTACACCTTC	CASSLAEGARNGYTF
many	NA	TRBJ1-3	TRBV18	TGTGCCAGCTCACGAAGAGGGGATTCTGGAAACACCATATATTTT	CASSRRGDSGNTIYF
many	NA	TRBJ2-7	TRBV6-1	TGTGCCAGCAGTGAAAGGTGGCCAGGCCCATCCGCGGAGCAGTACTTC	CASSERWPGPSAEQYF
many	TRBD1	TRBJ2-2	TRBV5-5	TGTGCCAGCAGCTTGGGACAGGGGGGTCGCACCGGGGAGCTGTTTTTT	CASSLGQGGRTGELFF
many	TRBD1	TRBJ2-7	TRBV2	TGTGCCAGCACCGAAGGGGACAGGACCTACGAGCAGTACTTC	CASTEGDRTYEQYF
many	NA	TRBJ1-1	TRBV12-3/TRBV12-4	TGTGCCAGCAGTTCGCGATACAGGAGAAACACTGAAGCTTTCTTT	CASSSRYRRNTEAFF
NA	NA	TRBJ2-2	TRBV9	TGTGCCAGCAGCGCCCACAATACAGGGACCGGGGAGCTGTTTTTT	CASSAHNTGTGELFF
NA	TRBD1	TRBJ1-4	TRBV3-1	TGTGCCAGCAGCCAATACGGGACAGGGCTTAGTAATGAAAAACTGTTTTTT	CASSQYGTGLSNEKLFF
many	TRBD2	TRBJ2-7	TRBV13	TGTGCCAGCAGCTTCGGGGGGACTAGCTCCTACGAGCAGTACTTC	CASSFGGTSSYEQYF
NA	NA	TRBJ1-2	TRBV29-1	TGCAGCGTTGAAGATCAAGGAGGAAGAAAATTTGAGGATGGCTACACCTTC	CSVEDQGGRKFEDGYTF
NA	TRBD1	TRBJ1-1	TRBV12-3/TRBV12-4	TGTGCCAGCAGCAGAGGACAGGGATTAGGCGAAGCTTTCTTT	CASSRGQGLGEAFF
many	TRBD2	TRBJ2-1	TRBV2	TGTGCCAGCAGCCTAGGGACTAGCGGTTCCTACAATGAGCAGTTCTTC	CASSLGTSGSYNEQFF
many	TRBD2	TRBJ2-3	TRBV20-1	TGCAGTGCTAGACTAGCGGGCACAGATACGCAGTATTTT	CSARLAGTDTQYF
many	NA	TRBJ2-5	TRBV6-1	TGTGCCAGCAGTGAAGGACTACTGACCCAAGAGACCCAGTACTTC	CASSEGLLTQETQYF
NA	NA	TRBJ1-3	TRBV7-9	TGTGCCAGCAGCCCCAACTCGTTACCTGGAAACACCATATATTTT	CASSPNSLPGNTIYF
few	NA	TRBJ2-5	TRBV11-1	TGTGCCAGCAGCTTGTCCGGGGGGCTAGAGACCCAGTACTTC	CASSLSGGLETQYF
many	TRBD2	TRBJ2-1	TRBV7-3	TGTGCCAGCAGCCATCTAGCGGGGGAGGTCAATGAGCAGTTCTTC	CASSHLAGEVNEQFF
many	NA	TRBJ2-3	TRBV6-1	TGTGCCAGCAGTGAAGCGGGAGATACGCAGTATTTT	CASSEAGDTQYF
many	TRBD1	TRBJ2-5	TRBV20-1	TGCAGTGCTAATGCGAGACAGGGCGTTGGTCCCCAGTACTTC	CSANARQGVGPQYF
many	TRBD1	TRBJ1-5	TRBV3-1	TGTGCCAGCAGCCAGGAACCGGGACAGGATAGCAATCAGCCCCAGCATTTT	CASSQEPGQDSNQPQHF
many	NA	TRBJ2-5	TRBV27	TGTGCCAGCAGTTTATCGGAACAAGAGACCCAGTACTTC	CASSLSEQETQYF
many	NA	TRBJ2-3	TRBV20-1	TGCAGTGCTCCGGGTTTGGGGACAGATACGCAGTATTTT	CSAPGLGTDTQYF
few	TRBD2	TRBJ2-2	TRBV12-3/TRBV12-4	TGTGCCAGCAGTTTACCTAGCGGGGGGTTCACCGGGGAGCTGTTTTTT	CASSLPSGGFTGELFF
many	NA	TRBJ1-1	TRBV7-3	TGTGCCAGCAGCTTAACCGGACAGTACACTGAAGCTTTCTTT	CASSLTGQYTEAFF
NA	TRBD1	TRBJ1-1	TRBV20-1	TGCAGTGCTAGAACCGGGACAGGGGGCACTGAAGCTTTCTTT	CSARTGTGGTEAFF
NA	NA	TRBJ1-3	TRBV5-1	TGCGCCAGCAGGGGGCAGAGCTCTGGAAACACCATATATTTT	CASRGQSSGNTIYF
many	TRBD2	TRBJ2-2	TRBV3-1	TGTGCCAGCAGCCCCAAGAGCCTCCTACTAGCGGGGGCGGAGGACGGGGAGCTGTTTTTT	CASSPKSLLLAGAEDGELFF
NA	TRBD2	TRBJ2-5	TRBV3-1	TGTGCCAGCAGCCGGACTAGCGGGGGGGAAGAGACCCAGTACTTC	CASSRTSGGEETQYF
NA	NA	TRBJ1-1	TRBV4-2	TGTGCCAGCAGCCAGCCCCCAGGGGCATCCATGAACACTGAAGCTTTCTTT	CASSQPPGASMNTEAFF
few	NA	TRBJ2-7	TRBV5-4	TGTTCCAGCTGGAATAGGGAGCGCGACGAGCAGTACTTC	CSSWNRERDEQYF
many	NA	TRBJ1-4	TRBV5-1	TGCGCCAGCAGCTTTATCGAGGGGGAAAAACTGTTTTTT	CASSFIEGEKLFF
many	TRBD2	TRBJ2-1	TRBV5-5	TGTGCCAGCAGTCGACTAGCGGGGGGCTACTACAATGAGCAGTTCTTC	CASSRLAGGYYNEQFF
NA	NA	TRBJ2-5	TRBV28	TGTGCCAGCAGTTTGGGAGGGGGGCAAGGGACCCAGTACTTC	CASSLGGGQGTQYF
few	NA	TRBJ2-7	TRBV6-1	TGTGCCAGCAGTGCCGGGACGGGCTACTACGAGCAGTACTTC	CASSAGTGYYEQYF
few	NA	TRBJ1-6	TRBV20-1	TGCAGTGCTAGAGACCGGAACAATTCACCCCTCCACTTT	CSARDRNNSPLHF
many	TRBD1	TRBJ1-1	TRBV20-1	TGCAGTGCTAGGCCCTCGGACAGGGGGCCGAACACTGAAGCTTTCTTT	CSARPSDRGPNTEAFF
many	NA	TRBJ2-7	TRBV28	TGTGCCAGCAGATCTGCTGGGACCTTCTACGAGCAGTACTTC	CASRSAGTFYEQYF
NA	NA	TRBJ2-7	TRBV20-1	TGCAGTGCTAGTCAGGGAAAGGTATCCTACGGGCAGTACTTC	CSASQGKVSYGQYF
many	NA	TRBJ2-3	TRBV5-1	TGCGCCAGCAGCGACCTGTTAGATACGCAGTATTTT	CASSDLLDTQYF
many	NA	TRBJ2-2	TRBV18	TGTGCCAGCTCACCGGGTCGGCAGGGACCTTCCGGGGAGCTGTTTTTT	CASSPGRQGPSGELFF
few	NA	TRBJ1-5	TRBV4-1	TGCGCCAGCAGCCTACAGGACACTAGCAATCAGCCCCAGCATTTT	CASSLQDTSNQPQHF
many	TRBD1	TRBJ1-3	TRBV3-1	TGTGCCAGCAGCCTCAACCAGGGGGTCTCTGGAAACACCATATATTTT	CASSLNQGVSGNTIYF
many	NA	TRBJ2-7	TRBV6-5	TGTGCCAGCAGTTACTCAGGCATCCCCAGCTTAGGGGAGCAGTACTTC	CASSYSGIPSLGEQYF
NA	NA	TRBJ2-2	TRBV6-1	TGTGCCAGCAGTCCCGAAATAAGACTGTTGACCGGGGAGCTGTTTTTT	CASSPEIRLLTGELFF
NA	NA	TRBJ2-5	TRBV6-2/TRBV6-3	TGTGCCAGCAGTGAATCGGTAACCACCCAAGAGACCCAGTACTTC	CASSESVTTQETQYF
few	TRBD1	TRBJ2-6	TRBV7-2	TGTGCCAGCAGCTCCACAGGGGGAAGAGGGGGGGCCAACGTCCTGACTTTC	CASSSTGGRGGANVLTF
once	TRBD1	TRBJ1-2	TRBV7-9	TGTGCCAGCAGCTTAGCGACAGGGTGGTATGAGTACACCTTC	CASSLATGWYEYTF